One sample yielded the 10 T cell receptor beta chains listed below, sequenced in a study of shared clonotypes between healthy human individuals. Assay used: immunoSEQ multiplex PCR; TCRdb lists only in-frame clones, some missing. The table shows under 1,100,000 clones, with around four fifths occurring only once. Sequenced material: memory CD4+ T cells sorted from blood. Indicated subset: CD45RA-negative fraction. The receptor source for this set is a man aged 18 to 29 in good health.

The J gene is TRBJ1-1, the V gene TRBV6-1; D possibly corresponds to TRBD1 (5 bases). The CDR3 has 13 residues. Germline V lookup: CDR1 MNHNS, CDR2 SASEGT. Trimming removed 5 bases at V and 0 bases at J, with 7 bases between. The CDR3 reads CASSRQLNTEAFF. In DNA form, the CDR3 reads TGTGCCAGCAGTAGACAGTTGAACACTGAAGCTTTCTTT.

The chain employs TRBV5-1 and TRBJ1-4, with TRBD1 as a possible D gene (6 bases). Germline V gene data show CDR1 as SGHRS and CDR2 as YFSETQ. V lost 5 bases, J lost 8 bases, and 16 bases lay in between. The CDR3 contains 14 residues. The CDR3 nucleotides are TGCGCCAGCAGTGGGCGGGGGCTTGGGGAAAAACTGTTTTTT. It encodes CASSGRGLGEKLFF. Full variable domain (missing parts from reference TRBV5-1 and TRBJ1-4): KAGVTQTPRYLIKTRGQQVTLSCSPISGHRSVSWYQQTPGQGLQFLFEYFSETQRNKGNFPGRFSGRQFSNSRSEMNVSTLELGDSALYLCASSGRGLGEKLFFGSGTQLSVL.

The genes are TRBV5-4 and TRBJ2-7; D ambiguous. The ends were cut back, 3 bases at V and 6 bases at J, with 13 bases in the middle. Germline CDR1 reads SGHNT; CDR2 reads YYREEE (reference sequence). This CDR3 contains 13 residues. DNA of the CDR3: TGTGCCAGCAGCTCTAAATCGAATCCCGAGCAGTACTTC. Amino acids: CASSSKSNPEQYF.

A remark on this clone: Distinct nucleotide sequences in the sample also encode this CDR3. The chain is built from TRBV2 and TRBJ1-2; 10 bases align to TRBD1. The CDR3 consists of 14 residues. CDR1 SNHLY and CDR2 FYNNEI come from the germline V gene. V lost 5 bases, J lost 2 bases, and 2 bases stayed unmatched. This CDR3 is CASSRTGGNYGYTF. DNA for the CDR3: TGTGCCAGCAGTCGGACAGGGGGAAACTATGGCTACACCTTC.

The chain links TRBV20-1 to TRBJ2-1, with D hard to call. Germline V lookup: CDR1 DFQATT, CDR2 SNEGSKA (reference sequence). Trimming pared 6 bases from V and 6 bases from J, leaving 9 bases between. The CDR3 totals 11 residues. Written as DNA, the CDR3 is TGCAGTGCCCCCCGAGCCAATGAGCAGTTCTTC. This sequence encodes CSAPRANEQFF.

The chain employs TRBV5-1 and TRBJ1-4, with TRBD1 as a possible D gene (6 bases). V was cut by 2 bases and J by 17 bases, with 19 bases left in between. Germline V gene sequence: CDR1 SGHRS, CDR2 YFSETQ. The CDR3 totals 13 residues. The CDR3 sequence: CASSLEPDRSRFF. Written as DNA, the CDR3 is TGCGCCAGCAGCTTAGAACCCGACAGGTCCCGATTTTTT. Full variable domain (remainder filled in from reference TRBV5-1 and TRBJ1-4): KAGVTQTPRYLIKTRGQQVTLSCSPISGHRSVSWYQQTPGQGLQFLFEYFSETQRNKGNFPGRFSGRQFSNSRSEMNVSTLELGDSALYLCASSLEPDRSRFFGSGTQLSVL.

The chain links TRBV27 to TRBJ2-1; perhaps TRBD2 as D (7 bases). V was pared by 1 base and J by 8 bases, with 9 bases between. CDR3 length: 13 amino acids. Germline-derived CDR1 and CDR2 are MNHEY and SMNVEV (reference sequence). DNA for the CDR3: TGTGCCAGCAGTTTATGGGGGGGCGATGAGCAGTTCTTC. It is translated as CASSLWGGDEQFF.

This clone has only a few counts. The chain uses TRBV6-1 and TRBJ2-7; D is uncertain. The V gene lost 1 base and the J gene lost 0 bases, with 7 bases spanning the gap. CDR1 is MNHNS, CDR2 SASEGT, per germline. This CDR3 comprises 14 residues. This chain's CDR3 is CASSEGRSSYEQYF. CDR3 in DNA: TGTGCCAGCAGTGAAGGTCGTAGCTCCTACGAGCAGTACTTC.

CDR3 amino acids: CASSLREGQKTQYF. DNA for the CDR3: TGTGCCAGCTCACTGCGGGAGGGCCAGAAGACCCAGTACTTC. V and J are TRBV18 and TRBJ2-5, with TRBD2 matching 9 bases. The CDR3 is 14 amino acids. Looked up from germline, CDR1 is KGHSH and CDR2 is LQKENI. Losses at the gene ends were 4 bases for V and 6 bases for J; bases not matched to a gene: 6.

This clone appeared a single time. The DNA for the CDR3 is TGTGCCAGTACTACGAGGGGGTTTGAAGAAAAACTGTTTTTT. Amino acids: CASTTRGFEEKLFF. The rearrangement links TRBV19 to TRBJ1-4; tentative D call: TRBD1 (6 bases). V shed 7 bases and J shed 8 bases, with 17 bases lying between them. The CDR3 runs 14 residues. Germline V lookup: CDR1 LNHDA, CDR2 SQIVND (reference sequence).